This record covers a single T cell receptor (beta chain). No cognate antigen has been identified for it. Within one base of it there is no much larger clone, and no base qualities were kept. Library prep was done by the immunoSEQ multiplex PCR assay. As for how the authors treated the data: A statistical classification framework was built for diagnosing cytomegalovirus status from the catalog of TCR beta chain sequences. The immuneACCESS repertoire file appears here via TCRdb, limited to in-frame rearrangements. These files lack a portion of the clones; in checked studies, under half of the deficit traces to unresolved V genes, and the cause of the others is not known. V, J and clone size are taken as reported in that table, and D and trimming were inferred from the DNA itself. The table for this sample lists about 240,000 clones; about 83% of them were counted only once. 2.5% to 3% of the sample rests with the top ten.

The donors were included in the validation cohort of some 120 subjects, a group kept apart from the roughly 610-subject first cohort. These data originate in a study of cytomegalovirus exposure and HLA in healthy donors (dated by TCRdb to the late 2010s). The study in broad terms: The 650 to 800 repertoires of the first cohort and the 95 to 150 validation repertoires were produced on the same platform, according to a later analysis. The study aimed to test whether cataloging public T cell receptors could reveal signatures of past pathogen exposure. A separate validation cohort of roughly 120 different subjects was used in addition to the approximately 700-subject first cohort. To predict cytomegalovirus infection status, the study brought together high-throughput TCR immunosequencing, statistical association of individual TCRs with disease status, and machine learning. What the research found in general, with its limitations: A total of about 180 TCR beta chains were listed by the study as associated with cytomegalovirus. In vitro tests confirmed that three of the cytomegalovirus-associated TCR beta chains recognize cytomegalovirus antigens. The authors suggested that the approach could potentially be extended to other disease states and immunological phenotypes. The classifier was reported to diagnose cytomegalovirus status with high specificity and sensitivity in both the original and validation cohorts. While some public TCRs were present in many individuals, most TCR sequences turned up only very rarely across donors. The validation cohort had no HLA typing available for a later analysis, so co-occurrence within that cohort was assessed over all 130 or so repertoires. Of the cluster scores, 85% to 95% were above 0 in a later analysis, which found that TCRs clustered in the first cohort also tended to co-occur in the approximately 130 validation repertoires.

Trimmed from V: 6 bases; trimmed from J: 3 bases; junction bases lacking a gene match: 3. CDR1 MNHEY and CDR2 SMNVEV were looked up in the germline V gene (reference sequence). The CDR3, cysteine through phenylalanine, is 13 amino acids long. The CDR3 DNA has 39 bases and is translated from base 1. The rearrangement combines TRBV27 with TRBJ2-7; 9 junctional bases match TRBD1. What was sequenced was PBMCs. The clonotype originates from a man between 18 and 29 years old in good health and CMV-seronegative. The sequenced DNA: TGTGCCAGCAGGTTGACAGGGGGCTACGAGCAGTACTTC. Its product reads: CASRLTGGYEQYF.